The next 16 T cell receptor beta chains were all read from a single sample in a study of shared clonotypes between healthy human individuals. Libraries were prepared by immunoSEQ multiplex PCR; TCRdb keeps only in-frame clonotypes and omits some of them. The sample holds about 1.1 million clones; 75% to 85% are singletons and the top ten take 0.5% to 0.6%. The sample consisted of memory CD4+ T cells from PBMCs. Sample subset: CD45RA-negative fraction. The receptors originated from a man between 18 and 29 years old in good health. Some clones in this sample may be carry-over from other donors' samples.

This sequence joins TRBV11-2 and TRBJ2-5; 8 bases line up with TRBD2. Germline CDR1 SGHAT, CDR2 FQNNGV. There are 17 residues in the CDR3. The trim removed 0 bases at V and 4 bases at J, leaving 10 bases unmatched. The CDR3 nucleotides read TGTGCCAGCAGCTTAGATGGTAGCGGGACGTCGGGAGAGACCCAGTACTTC. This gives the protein CASSLDGSGTSGETQYF.

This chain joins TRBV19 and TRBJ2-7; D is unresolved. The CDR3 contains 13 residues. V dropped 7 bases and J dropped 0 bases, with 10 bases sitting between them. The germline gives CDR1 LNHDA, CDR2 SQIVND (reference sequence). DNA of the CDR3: TGTGCCAGTACACACCCACGCTCCTACGAGCAGTACTTC. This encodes CASTHPRSYEQYF.

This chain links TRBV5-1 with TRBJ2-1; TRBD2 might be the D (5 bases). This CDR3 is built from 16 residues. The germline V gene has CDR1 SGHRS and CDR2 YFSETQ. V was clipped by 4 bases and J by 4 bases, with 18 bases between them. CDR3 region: CASSLDGQGGYNEQFF. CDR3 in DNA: TGCGCCAGCAGCCTCGACGGTCAAGGAGGATACAATGAGCAGTTCTTC.

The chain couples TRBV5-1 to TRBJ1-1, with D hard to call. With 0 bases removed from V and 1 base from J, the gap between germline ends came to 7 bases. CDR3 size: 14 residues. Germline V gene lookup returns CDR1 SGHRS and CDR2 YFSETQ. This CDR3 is CASSLASQNTEAFF. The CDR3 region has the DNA TGCGCCAGCAGCTTGGCCAGTCAGAACACTGAAGCTTTCTTT. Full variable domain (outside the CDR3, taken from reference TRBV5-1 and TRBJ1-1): KAGVTQTPRYLIKTRGQQVTLSCSPISGHRSVSWYQQTPGQGLQFLFEYFSETQRNKGNFPGRFSGRQFSNSRSEMNVSTLELGDSALYLCASSLASQNTEAFFGQGTRLTVV.

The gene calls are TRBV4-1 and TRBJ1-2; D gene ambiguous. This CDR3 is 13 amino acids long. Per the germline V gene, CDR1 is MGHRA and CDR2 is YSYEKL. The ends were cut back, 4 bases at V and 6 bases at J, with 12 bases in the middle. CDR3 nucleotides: TGCGCCAGCAGCCCCGGACGGCTCGATGGCTACACCTTC. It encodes CASSPGRLDGYTF.

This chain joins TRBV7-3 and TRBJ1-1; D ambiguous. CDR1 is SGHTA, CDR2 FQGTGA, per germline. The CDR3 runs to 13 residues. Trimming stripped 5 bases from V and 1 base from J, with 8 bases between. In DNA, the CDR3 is TGTGCCAGCAGCGTCAGGAGGAACACTGAAGCTTTCTTT. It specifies CASSVRRNTEAFF.

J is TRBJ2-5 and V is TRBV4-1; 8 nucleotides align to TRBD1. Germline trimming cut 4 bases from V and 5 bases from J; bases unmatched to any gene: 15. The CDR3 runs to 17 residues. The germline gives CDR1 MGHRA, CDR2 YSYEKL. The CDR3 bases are TGCGCCAGCAGCCGGGCCCCCCCGGGTCAGGGGGCTGAGACCCAGTACTTC. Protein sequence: CASSRAPPGQGAETQYF.

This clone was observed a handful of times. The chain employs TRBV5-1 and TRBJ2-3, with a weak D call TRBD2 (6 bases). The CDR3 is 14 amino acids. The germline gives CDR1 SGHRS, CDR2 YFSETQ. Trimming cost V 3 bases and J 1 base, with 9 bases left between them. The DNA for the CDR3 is TGCGCCAGCAGCTGGACTACCCGCACAGATACGCAGTATTTT. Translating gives CASSWTTRTDTQYF.

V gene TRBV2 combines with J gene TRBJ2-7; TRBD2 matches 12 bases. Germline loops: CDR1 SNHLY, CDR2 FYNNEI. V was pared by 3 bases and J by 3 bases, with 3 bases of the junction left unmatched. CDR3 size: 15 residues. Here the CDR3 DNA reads TGTGCCAGCAGTGATCCGGGACTAGCGGGCTACGAGCAGTACTTC. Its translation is CASSDPGLAGYEQYF.

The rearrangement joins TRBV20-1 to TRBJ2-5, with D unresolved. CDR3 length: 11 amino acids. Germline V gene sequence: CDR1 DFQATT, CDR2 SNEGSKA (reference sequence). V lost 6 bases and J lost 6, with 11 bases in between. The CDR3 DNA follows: TGCAGTGCCCGAGGCGCGAAGACCCAGTACTTC. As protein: CSARGAKTQYF.

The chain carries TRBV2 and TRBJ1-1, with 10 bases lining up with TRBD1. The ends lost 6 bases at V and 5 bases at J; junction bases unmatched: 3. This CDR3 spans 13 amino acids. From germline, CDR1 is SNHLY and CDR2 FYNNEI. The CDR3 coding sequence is TGTGCCAGCAGGGACAGGGGGGGTACTGAAGCTTTCTTT. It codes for CASRDRGGTEAFF.

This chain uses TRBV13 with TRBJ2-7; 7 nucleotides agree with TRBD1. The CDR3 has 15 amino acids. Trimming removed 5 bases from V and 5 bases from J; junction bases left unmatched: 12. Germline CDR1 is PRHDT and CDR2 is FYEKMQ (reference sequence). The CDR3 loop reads CASSNRDSLRNEQYF. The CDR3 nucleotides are TGTGCCAGCAGCAACCGGGACAGCCTAAGGAACGAGCAGTACTTC.

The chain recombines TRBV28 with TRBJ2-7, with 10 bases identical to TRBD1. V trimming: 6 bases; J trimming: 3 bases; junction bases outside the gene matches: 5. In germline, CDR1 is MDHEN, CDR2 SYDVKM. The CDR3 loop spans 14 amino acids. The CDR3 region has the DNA TGTGCCAGCAGACCCGACAGGGGGCACTACGAGCAGTACTTC. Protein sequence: CASRPDRGHYEQYF.

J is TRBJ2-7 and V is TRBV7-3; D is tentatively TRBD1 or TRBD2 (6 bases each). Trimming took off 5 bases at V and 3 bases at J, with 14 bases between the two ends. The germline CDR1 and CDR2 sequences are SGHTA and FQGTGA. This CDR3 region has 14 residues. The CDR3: CASSTGTPYYEQYF. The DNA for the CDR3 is TGTGCCAGCAGCACAGGGACTCCTTACTACGAGCAGTACTTC.

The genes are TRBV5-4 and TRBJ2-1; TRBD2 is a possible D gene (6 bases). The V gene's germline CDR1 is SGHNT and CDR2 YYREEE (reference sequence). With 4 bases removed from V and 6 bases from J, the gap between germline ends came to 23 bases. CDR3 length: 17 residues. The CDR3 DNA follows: TGTGCCAGCAGCCTCCTGTGGGGGGAGGATCGGGGCAATGAGCAGTTCTTC. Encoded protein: CASSLLWGEDRGNEQFF.

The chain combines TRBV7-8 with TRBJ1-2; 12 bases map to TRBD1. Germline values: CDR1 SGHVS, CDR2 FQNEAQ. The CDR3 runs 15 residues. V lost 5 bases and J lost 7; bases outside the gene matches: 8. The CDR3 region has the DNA TGTGCCAGCAGCCCGTTGGGACAGGGGGCGTTTGGCTACACCTTC. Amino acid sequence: CASSPLGQGAFGYTF.